This TCR beta chain was obtained from a study of CD8 T cells in ankylosing spondylitis. TCRdb recomputed calls from the 5' RACE reads with MiXCR, one row per CDR3 protein. The sample lists 150,000 to 250,000 distinct CDR3 sequences, 9.5% to 15% seen once, with more than 15% in the top ten. Looked up from germline, CDR1 is SEHNR and CDR2 is FQNEAQ (reference sequence). V lost 5 bases, J lost 4 bases, and 11 bases lay in between. The CDR3 length is 13 residues. This clonotype was detected ten times or more. Its antigen is currently unknown. General study points: Seemingly distinctive of ankylosing spondylitis blood was a TCR beta motif formed by eight highly homologous variants. Reports of some motif variants in reactive arthritis synovial fluid and blood predate this one. Disease-linked clones bore a CD8+ phenotype, appearing relatively rarely in peripheral blood.

The chain employs TRBV7-9 and TRBJ1-2, with D hard to call. The sequenced material came from blood, either unsorted or a sorted T cell fraction (not recorded which). The clonotype originates from a male donor with ankylosing spondylitis or in good health (not recorded which). The CDR3 region is CASSGEGGYGYTF. CDR3 bases: TGTGCCAGCAGCGGGGAGGGAGGCTATGGCTACACCTTC.